A selection of T cell receptor beta chains follows, all from one sample in a study of cytomegalovirus exposure and HLA in healthy donors. Clones were sequenced by immunoSEQ multiplex PCR, and TCRdb holds only the in-frame ones, with some missing. The sample features 100,000 to 150,000 clones, with 2% to 2.5% in its top ten. The specimen was PBMCs. The receptors were sampled from a man aged 35 to 55 in good health and CMV-seronegative. Each CDR3 is given with its conserved first and last residue. Fields, in order: V gene, J gene, D gene, CDR3 DNA, CDR3 protein. The D gene is left open where the match is weak.

>TRBV19|TRBJ1-1|TRBD1
TGTGCCAGTAGTATAGAATCCCCGGGACAGGGGGCTGAAGCTTTCTTT
CASSIESPGQGAEAFF
>TRBV11-3|TRBJ2-3|NA
TGTGCCAGCAGCCCTCCCGGCGACGGGATTAGAGATACGCAGTATTTT
CASSPPGDGIRDTQYF
>TRBV28|TRBJ2-1|NA
TGTGCCAGCAGACTTATGCATGCCAATGAGCAGTTCTTC
CASRLMHANEQFF
>TRBV9|TRBJ2-7|TRBD2
TGTGCCAGCAGCGTTGCGGGACTAAGTCACGAGCAGTACTTC
CASSVAGLSHEQYF
>TRBV4-1|TRBJ2-3|TRBD2
TGCGCCAGCAGCCGGGCGGGAGCGGGGGGAGATACGCAGTATTTT
CASSRAGAGGDTQYF
>TRBV30|TRBJ1-6|NA
TGTGCCTGGAGTCCAACAGGGAATTCACCCCTCCACTTT
CAWSPTGNSPLHF
>TRBV5-4|TRBJ2-6|NA
TGTGCCAGCAGCCCTGAAGGGGCGGGGGCCAACGTCCTGACTTTC
CASSPEGAGANVLTF
>TRBV10-2|TRBJ1-5|TRBD1
TGCGCCAGCAGCCAGGGGGCCTATAGCAATCAGCCCCAGCATTTT
CASSQGAYSNQPQHF
>TRBV5-1|TRBJ2-7|NA
TGCGCCAGCAGCTCGTTGGACATAACCGACGAGCAGTACTTC
CASSSLDITDEQYF
>TRBV4-1|TRBJ2-4|TRBD2
TGCGCCAGCAGCCAAGAGCAGCCTAGCGGGAGTAACATTCAGTACTTC
CASSQEQPSGSNIQYF
>TRBV7-2|TRBJ2-1|TRBD2
TGTGCCAGCTTTTGGACTAGCGGGATCGATGAGCAGTTCTTC
CASFWTSGIDEQFF
>TRBV9|TRBJ2-7|NA
TGTGCCAGCAGCGTAGGCCCGGGGGCCTACGAGCAGTACTTC
CASSVGPGAYEQYF
>TRBV9|TRBJ1-5|TRBD1
TGTGCCAGCAGCGTAAGTACAGGGGGCAATCAGCCCCAGCATTTT
CASSVSTGGNQPQHF
>TRBV19|TRBJ1-5|TRBD1
TGTGCCAGTAGTCCAACAGGGGAGGTAAGCAATCAGCCCCAGCATTTT
CASSPTGEVSNQPQHF
>TRBV7-9|TRBJ1-1|NA
TGTGCCAGCAGCTCAGGGGCTGAAGCTTTCTTT
CASSSGAEAFF
>TRBV5-4|TRBJ2-1|NA
TGTGCCAGCAGCCTGGTGAGAGGGAATGAGCAGTTCTTC
CASSLVRGNEQFF
>TRBV7-8|TRBJ2-1|NA
TGTGCCAGCAGCTTGTCAGGGGATGAGCAGTTCTTC
CASSLSGDEQFF
>TRBV27|TRBJ2-3|TRBD2
TGTGCCAGCAGTTTATTTGCGGGAGGGCCTGAAGATACGCAGTATTTT
CASSLFAGGPEDTQYF
>TRBV30|TRBJ2-2|TRBD2
TGTGCCCGTACTAGCGGGGATAACACCGGGGAGCTGTTTTTT
CARTSGDNTGELFF
>TRBV19|TRBJ2-2|NA
TGTGCCAGTAGTGTATCTAGGATTCACGGGGAGCTGTTTTTT
CASSVSRIHGELFF
>TRBV10-3|TRBJ1-2|TRBD1
TGTGCCATCAGTGACTCCGAGACAGGGGGCTATGGCTACACCTTC
CAISDSETGGYGYTF
>TRBV5-1|TRBJ2-3|NA
TGCGCCAGCACCCGGGGGGCTAGCGATGCAACAGATACGCAGTATTTT
CASTRGASDATDTQYF
>TRBV5-8|TRBJ2-7|TRBD2
TGTGCCAGCAGCTTGTTATTTGCGGGAGGGTCCTACGAGCAGTACTTC
CASSLLFAGGSYEQYF
>TRBV2|TRBJ1-6|NA
TGTGCCAGCAGGGCGGAGGCAGGGGATAATTCACCCCTCCACTTT
CASRAEAGDNSPLHF
>TRBV5-1|TRBJ2-5|TRBD2
TGCGCCAGCAGTCCCAGCGGGGGGCAAGAGACCCAGTACTTC
CASSPSGGQETQYF
>TRBV7-2|TRBJ2-3|NA
TGTGCCAGCAGCTTACGGCGCGGAGATACGCAGTATTTT
CASSLRRGDTQYF
>TRBV11-2|TRBJ2-4|TRBD2
TGTGCCAGCAGCTTAACGGGGACTAGGGTGAACATTCAGTACTTC
CASSLTGTRVNIQYF
>TRBV5-4|TRBJ1-2|NA
TGTGCCAGCAGCTTGGGAGGAACAGGCTATGGCTACACCTTC
CASSLGGTGYGYTF
>TRBV19|TRBJ1-5|TRBD1
TGTGCCATCTCCCAGAGGACAGGACTCAATCAGCCCCAGCATTTT
CAISQRTGLNQPQHF
>TRBV7-9|TRBJ2-1|TRBD2
TGTGCCAGCAGCACCCGGGACTATACCACAATGGAGCAGTTCTTC
CASSTRDYTTMEQFF
>TRBV7-9|TRBJ2-2|NA
TGTGCCAGCAGCCCGGGACATACGAACACCGGGGAGCTGTTTTTT
CASSPGHTNTGELFF
>TRBV19|TRBJ2-5|TRBD2
TGTGCCAGTAGTACCGGACTAGCAAACCAAGAGACCCAGTACTTC
CASSTGLANQETQYF
>TRBV7-2|TRBJ2-7|TRBD2
TGTGCCAGCAGCTTAGTGGGAGGGCCCTACGAGCAGTACTTC
CASSLVGGPYEQYF
>TRBV5-4|TRBJ2-5|NA
TGTGCCAGCAGCTTGGGGGGAGGAGAGACCCAGTACTTC
CASSLGGGETQYF
>TRBV5-1|TRBJ2-7|NA
TGCGCCAGCAGCTTGGAGGGAGGCTACGAGCAGTACTTC
CASSLEGGYEQYF
>TRBV6-6|TRBJ2-7|NA
TGTGCCAGCAGTTATGCCGAGTACGAGCAGTACTTC
CASSYAEYEQYF
>TRBV9|TRBJ1-1|NA
TGTGCCAGCAGCGATGGAGTGAACACTGAAGCTTTCTTT
CASSDGVNTEAFF
>TRBV5-1|TRBJ1-1|NA
TGCGCCAGCAGCCCGGGACACCCGAACACTGAAGCTTTCTTT
CASSPGHPNTEAFF
>TRBV11-3|TRBJ2-5|NA
TGTGCCAGCAGCGGGCTCTATGGGGGGGGCGGAGAGACCCAGTACTTC
CASSGLYGGGGETQYF
>TRBV30|TRBJ1-4|NA
TGTGCCTGGAGTTCGAGTAAAGTCGGTGAAAAACTGTTTTTT
CAWSSSKVGEKLFF
>TRBV6-6|TRBJ2-1|NA
TGTGCCAGCACATTAGACAAAACCTACAATGAGCAGTTCTTC
CASTLDKTYNEQFF
>TRBV30|TRBJ1-4|NA
TGTGCCCAAACCGTGGCGGGGGGCGTAGGGGAAAAACTGTTTTTT
CAQTVAGGVGEKLFF
>TRBV7-2|TRBJ1-2|NA
TGTGCCAGCAGCAAAGCCCAGGGCACTGGCTACACCTTC
CASSKAQGTGYTF
>TRBV30|TRBJ2-4|TRBD1
TGTGCCTGGAGTTTGGGACGGGGACAGGGTAGGAACATTCAGTACTTC
CAWSLGRGQGRNIQYF
>TRBV6-6|TRBJ2-7|TRBD2
TGTGCCAGCAGTTACGGGACTAGCGCTTTCGAGCAGTACTTC
CASSYGTSAFEQYF
>TRBV19|TRBJ2-7|TRBD1
TGTGCCAGTAGTCTCACCGGGACAGGGGCCTACGAGCAGTACTTC
CASSLTGTGAYEQYF
>TRBV19|TRBJ2-1|TRBD2
TGTGCCAGTAGTAAGGGACTAGCGGGAGTGGCCTACAATGAGCAGTTCTTC
CASSKGLAGVAYNEQFF
>TRBV15|TRBJ1-5|NA
TGTGCCACCAGCAGAGTTGTGGGGCAGGGGTGGGGTAACAATCAGCCCCAGCATTTT
CATSRVVGQGWGNNQPQHF
>TRBV25-1|TRBJ2-7|TRBD1
TGTGCCAGCAGTGATACAGGGACAGGTTATGAGGAGCAGTACTTC
CASSDTGTGYEEQYF
>TRBV19|TRBJ1-3|NA
TGTGCCAGTAGTATCGGGACAATTCCCTCTGGAAACACCATATATTTT
CASSIGTIPSGNTIYF
>TRBV28|TRBJ1-3|NA
TGTGCCAGCAGTTTCGGAAGGGGTCTTGCCACCATATATTTT
CASSFGRGLATIYF